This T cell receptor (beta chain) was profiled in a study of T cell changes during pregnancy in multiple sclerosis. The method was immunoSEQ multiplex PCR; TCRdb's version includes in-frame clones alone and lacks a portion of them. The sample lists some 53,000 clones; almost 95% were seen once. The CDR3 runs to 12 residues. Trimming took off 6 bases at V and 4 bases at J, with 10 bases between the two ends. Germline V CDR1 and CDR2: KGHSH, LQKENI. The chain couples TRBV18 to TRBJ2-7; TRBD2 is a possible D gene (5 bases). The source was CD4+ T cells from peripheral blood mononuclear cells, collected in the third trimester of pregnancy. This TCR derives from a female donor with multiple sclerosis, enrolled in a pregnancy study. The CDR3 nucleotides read TGTGCCAGCTCTGCAGAGGGATACGAGCAGTACTTC. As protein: CASSAEGYEQYF.